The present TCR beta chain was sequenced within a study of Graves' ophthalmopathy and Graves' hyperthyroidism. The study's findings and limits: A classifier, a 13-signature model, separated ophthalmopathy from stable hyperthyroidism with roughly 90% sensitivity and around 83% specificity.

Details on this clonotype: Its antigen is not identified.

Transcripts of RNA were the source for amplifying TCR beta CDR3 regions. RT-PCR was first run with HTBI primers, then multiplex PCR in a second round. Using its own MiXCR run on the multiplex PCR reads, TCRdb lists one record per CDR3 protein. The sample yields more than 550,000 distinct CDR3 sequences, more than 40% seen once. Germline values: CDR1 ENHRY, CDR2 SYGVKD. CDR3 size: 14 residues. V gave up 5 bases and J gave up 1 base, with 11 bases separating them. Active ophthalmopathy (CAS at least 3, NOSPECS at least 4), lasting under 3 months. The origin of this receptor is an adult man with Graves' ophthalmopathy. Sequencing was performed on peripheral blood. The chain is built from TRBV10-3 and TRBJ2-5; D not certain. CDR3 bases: TGTGCCATCAGTCTTCGGTGGGTCCAAGAGACCCAGTACTTC. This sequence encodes CAISLRWVQETQYF.